This T cell receptor beta chain was sequenced for a study of shared clonotypes between healthy human individuals. This clone was observed a few times. 200 to 250 ng DNA, around 30,000 T cell genomes, went into each sorted-subset replicate PCR. Produced via immunoSEQ multiplex PCR; TCRdb's table is partial and in-frame only. Of roughly 2.5 million clones listed, roughly nine tenths are singletons. Each of the donors was a healthy adult who was HIV-negative and had not had a recent acute infection or vaccination. Losses at the gene ends were 5 bases for V and 9 bases for J; bases not matched to a gene: 4. Germline values: CDR1 GTSNPN, CDR2 SVGIG (reference sequence). CDR3 length: 11 amino acids.

The chain employs TRBV30 and TRBJ2-1, with 7 nucleotides matching TRBD2. The receptor's source is a man aged 18 to 30 in good health. Sequencing input: naive CD4+ T cells sorted from blood. Specified subset: CD45RA+ positively selected. For the CDR3, the DNA is TGTGCCTGGCAGGGAGGGTTTGAGCAGTTCTTC. Translation: CAWQGGFEQFF. Variable domain in full (rest from reference TRBV30 and TRBJ2-1): SQTIHQWPATLVQPVGSPLSLECTVEGTSNPNLYWYRQAAGRGLQLLFYSVGIGQISSEVPQNLSASRPQDRQFILSSKKLLLSDSGFYLCAWQGGFEQFFGPGTRLTVL.